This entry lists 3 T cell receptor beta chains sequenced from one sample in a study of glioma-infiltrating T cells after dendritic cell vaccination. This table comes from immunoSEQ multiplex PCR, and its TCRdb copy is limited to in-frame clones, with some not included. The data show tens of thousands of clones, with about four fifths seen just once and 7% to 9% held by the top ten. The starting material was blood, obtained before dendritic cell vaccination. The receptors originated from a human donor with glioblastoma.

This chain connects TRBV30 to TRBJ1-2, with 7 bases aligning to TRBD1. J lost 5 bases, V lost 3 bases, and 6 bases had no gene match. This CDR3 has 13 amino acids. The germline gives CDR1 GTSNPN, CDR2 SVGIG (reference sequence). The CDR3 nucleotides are TGTGCCTGGAGGAATACAGGGGTTTATGGCTACACCTTC. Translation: CAWRNTGVYGYTF.

The CDR3 loop reads CASSEAFQGARSPLHF. CDR3 in DNA: TGTGCCAGCAGTGAAGCGTTTCAGGGGGCGAGGTCACCCCTCCACTTT. V is TRBV6-1 and J is TRBJ1-6; 8 bases are shared with TRBD1. V shed 0 bases, J shed 10 bases, and the junction held 8 bases outside the gene matches. Germline V gene sequence: CDR1 MNHNS, CDR2 SASEGT. The CDR3 has 16 amino acids.

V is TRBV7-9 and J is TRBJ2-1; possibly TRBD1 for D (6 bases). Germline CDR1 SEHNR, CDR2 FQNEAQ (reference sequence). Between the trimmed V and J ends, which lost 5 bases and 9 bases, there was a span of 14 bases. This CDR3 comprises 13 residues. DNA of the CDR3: TGTGCCAGCAGCCCAACAGGGTTCACTGAGCAGTTCTTC. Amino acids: CASSPTGFTEQFF. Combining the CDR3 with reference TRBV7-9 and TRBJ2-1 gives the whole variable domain DTGVSQNPRHKITKRGQNVTFRCDPISEHNRLYWYRQTLGQGPEFLTYFQNEAQLEKSRLLSDRFSAERPKGSFSTLEIQRTEQGDSAMYLCASSPTGFTEQFFGPGTRLTVL.